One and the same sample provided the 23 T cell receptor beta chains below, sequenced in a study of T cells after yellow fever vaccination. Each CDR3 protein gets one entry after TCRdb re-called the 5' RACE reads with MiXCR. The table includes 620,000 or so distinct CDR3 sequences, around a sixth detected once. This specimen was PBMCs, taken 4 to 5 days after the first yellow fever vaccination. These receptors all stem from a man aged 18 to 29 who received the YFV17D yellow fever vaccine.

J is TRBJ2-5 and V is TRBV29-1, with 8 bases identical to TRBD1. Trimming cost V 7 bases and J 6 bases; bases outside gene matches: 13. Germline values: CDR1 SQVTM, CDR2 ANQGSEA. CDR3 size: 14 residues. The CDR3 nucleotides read TGCAGCGCCTCAGGTGGGAGCAGGGGGCAGACCCAGTACTTC. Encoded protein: CSASGGSRGQTQYF.

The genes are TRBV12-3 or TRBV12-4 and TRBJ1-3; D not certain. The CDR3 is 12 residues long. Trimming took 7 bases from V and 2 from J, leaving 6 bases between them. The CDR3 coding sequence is TGTGCCAGCAACCGGGCTGGAAACACCATATATTTT. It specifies CASNRAGNTIYF.

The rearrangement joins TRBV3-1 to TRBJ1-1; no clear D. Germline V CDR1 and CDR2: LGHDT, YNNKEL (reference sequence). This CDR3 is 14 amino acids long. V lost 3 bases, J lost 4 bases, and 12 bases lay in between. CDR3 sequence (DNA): TGTGCCAGCAGCCATTCTCGGGGTTTCACTGAAGCTTTCTTT. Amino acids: CASSHSRGFTEAFF.

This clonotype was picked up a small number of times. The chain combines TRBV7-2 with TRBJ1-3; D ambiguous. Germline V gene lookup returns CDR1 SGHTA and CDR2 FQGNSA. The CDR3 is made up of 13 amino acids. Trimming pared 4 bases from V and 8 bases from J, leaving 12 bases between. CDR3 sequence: CASSWRVLDTIYF. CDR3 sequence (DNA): TGTGCCAGCAGCTGGAGGGTGTTGGACACCATATATTTT.

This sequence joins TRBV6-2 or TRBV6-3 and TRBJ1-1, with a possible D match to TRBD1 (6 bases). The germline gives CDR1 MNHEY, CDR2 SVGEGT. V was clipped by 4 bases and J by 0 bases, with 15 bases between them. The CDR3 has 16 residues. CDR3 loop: CASSSPQGRMNTEAFF. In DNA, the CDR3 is TGTGCCAGCAGTTCCCCCCAGGGGAGAATGAACACTGAAGCTTTCTTT.

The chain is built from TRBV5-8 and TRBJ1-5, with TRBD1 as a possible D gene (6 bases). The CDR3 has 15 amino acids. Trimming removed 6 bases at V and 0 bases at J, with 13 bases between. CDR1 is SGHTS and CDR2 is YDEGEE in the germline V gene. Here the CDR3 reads CASNPRGYSNQPQHF. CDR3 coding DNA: TGTGCCAGCAACCCCAGGGGATATAGCAATCAGCCCCAGCATTTT. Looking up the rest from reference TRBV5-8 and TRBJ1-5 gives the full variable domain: EAGVTQSPTHLIKTRGQQATLRCSPISGHTSVYWYQQALGLGLQFLLWYDEGEERNRGNFPPRFSGRQFPNYSSELNVNALELEDSALYLCASNPRGYSNQPQHFGDGTRLSIL.

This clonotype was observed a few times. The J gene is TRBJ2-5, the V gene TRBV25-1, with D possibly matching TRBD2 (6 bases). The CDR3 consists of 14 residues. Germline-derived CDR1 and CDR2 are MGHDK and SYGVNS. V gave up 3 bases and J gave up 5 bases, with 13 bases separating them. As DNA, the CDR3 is TGTGCCAGCAGTGATTTGGGGCTAGCGGAGACCCAGTACTTC. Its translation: CASSDLGLAETQYF.

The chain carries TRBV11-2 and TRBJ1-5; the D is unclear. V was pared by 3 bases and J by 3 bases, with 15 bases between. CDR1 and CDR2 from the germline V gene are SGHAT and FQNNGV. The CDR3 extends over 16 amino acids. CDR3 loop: CASSFGTAGVNQPQHF. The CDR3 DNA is TGTGCCAGCAGCTTTGGTACAGCGGGCGTCAATCAGCCCCAGCATTTT. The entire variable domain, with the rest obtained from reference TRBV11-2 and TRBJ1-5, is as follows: EAGVAQSPRYKIIEKRQSVAFWCNPISGHATLYWYQQILGQGPKLLIQFQNNGVVDDSQLPKDRFSAERLKGVDSTLKIQPAKLEDSAVYLCASSFGTAGVNQPQHFGDGTRLSIL.

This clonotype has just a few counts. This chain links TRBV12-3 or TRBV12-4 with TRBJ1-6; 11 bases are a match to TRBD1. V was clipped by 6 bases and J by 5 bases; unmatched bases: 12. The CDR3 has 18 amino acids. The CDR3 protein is CASSLRTGGKRNNSPLHF. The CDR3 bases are TGTGCCAGCAGCCTCCGGACAGGGGGCAAAAGGAATAATTCACCCCTCCACTTT.

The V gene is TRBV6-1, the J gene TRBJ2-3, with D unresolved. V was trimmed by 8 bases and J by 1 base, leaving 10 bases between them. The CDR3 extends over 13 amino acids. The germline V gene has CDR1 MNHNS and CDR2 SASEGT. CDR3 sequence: CASRQVGTDTQYF. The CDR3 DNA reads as TGTGCCAGCCGGCAGGTAGGCACAGATACGCAGTATTTT.

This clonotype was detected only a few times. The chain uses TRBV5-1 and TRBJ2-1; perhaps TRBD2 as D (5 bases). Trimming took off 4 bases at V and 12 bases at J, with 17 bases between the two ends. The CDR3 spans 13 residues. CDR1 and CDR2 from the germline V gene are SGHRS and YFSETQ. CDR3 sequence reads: CASSPLEGAPQFF. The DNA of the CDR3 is TGCGCCAGCAGCCCGCTCGAGGGAGCCCCGCAGTTCTTC.

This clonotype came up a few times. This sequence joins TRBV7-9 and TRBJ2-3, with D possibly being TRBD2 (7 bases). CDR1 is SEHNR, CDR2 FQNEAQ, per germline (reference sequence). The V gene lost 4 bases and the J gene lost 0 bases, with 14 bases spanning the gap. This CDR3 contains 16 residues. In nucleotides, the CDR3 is TGTGCCAGCAGCTCCGGTGGGGGGGCTAGCACAGATACGCAGTATTTT. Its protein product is CASSSGGGASTDTQYF. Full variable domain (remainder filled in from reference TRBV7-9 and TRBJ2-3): DTGVSQNPRHKITKRGQNVTFRCDPISEHNRLYWYRQTLGQGPEFLTYFQNEAQLEKSRLLSDRFSAERPKGSFSTLEIQRTEQGDSAMYLCASSSGGGASTDTQYFGPGTRLTVL.

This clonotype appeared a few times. CDR3 DNA: TGCGCCAGCAGCTACCTTAGCGGGGGGGGAGATACGCAGTATTTT. Protein sequence: CASSYLSGGGDTQYF. The chain carries TRBV5-1 and TRBJ2-3; 11 bases line up with TRBD2. Per the germline V gene, CDR1 is SGHRS and CDR2 is YFSETQ. J lost 5 bases, V lost 3 bases, and 5 bases had no gene match. This CDR3 has 15 amino acids.

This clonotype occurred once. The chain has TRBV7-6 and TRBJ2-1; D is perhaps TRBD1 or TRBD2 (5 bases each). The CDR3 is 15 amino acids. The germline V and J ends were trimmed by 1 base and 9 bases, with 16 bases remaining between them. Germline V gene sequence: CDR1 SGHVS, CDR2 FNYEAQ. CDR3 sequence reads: CASSLVGPIDGEQFF. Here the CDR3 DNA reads TGTGCCAGCAGCTTAGTGGGACCGATAGACGGTGAGCAGTTCTTC. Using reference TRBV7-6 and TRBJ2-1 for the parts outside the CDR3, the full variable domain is GAGVSQSPRYKVTKRGQDVALRCDPISGHVSLYWYRQALGQGPEFLTYFNYEAQQDKSGLPNDRFSAERPEGSISTLTIQRTEQRDSAMYRCASSLVGPIDGEQFFGPGTRLTVL.

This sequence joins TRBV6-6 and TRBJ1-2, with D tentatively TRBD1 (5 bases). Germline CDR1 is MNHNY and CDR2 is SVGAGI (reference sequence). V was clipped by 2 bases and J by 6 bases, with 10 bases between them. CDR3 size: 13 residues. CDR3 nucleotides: TGTGCCAGCAGTTACGAGGGGACGGATGGCTACACCTTC. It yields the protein CASSYEGTDGYTF.

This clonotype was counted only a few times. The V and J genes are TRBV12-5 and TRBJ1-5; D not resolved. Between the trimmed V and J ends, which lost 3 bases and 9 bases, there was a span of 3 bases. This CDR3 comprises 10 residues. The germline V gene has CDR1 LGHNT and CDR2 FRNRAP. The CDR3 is CASGFPPQHF. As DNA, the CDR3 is TGTGCTAGTGGTTTTCCGCCCCAGCATTTT.

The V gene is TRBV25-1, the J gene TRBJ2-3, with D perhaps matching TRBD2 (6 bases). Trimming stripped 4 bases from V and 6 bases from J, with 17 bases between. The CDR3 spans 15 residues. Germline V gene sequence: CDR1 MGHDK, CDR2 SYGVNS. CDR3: CASSANLGGADTQYF. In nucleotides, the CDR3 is TGTGCCAGCAGTGCAAACCTGGGGGGTGCCGATACGCAGTATTTT. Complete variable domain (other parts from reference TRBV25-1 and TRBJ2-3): EADIYQTPRYLVIGTGKKITLECSQTMGHDKMYWYQQDPGMELHLIHYSYGVNSTEKGDLSSESTVSRIRTEHFPLTLESARPSHTSQYLCASSANLGGADTQYFGPGTRLTVL.

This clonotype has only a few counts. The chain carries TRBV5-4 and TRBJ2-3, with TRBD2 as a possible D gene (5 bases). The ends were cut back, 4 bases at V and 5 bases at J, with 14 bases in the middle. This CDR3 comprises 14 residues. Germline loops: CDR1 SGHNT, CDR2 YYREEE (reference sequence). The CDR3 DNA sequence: TGTGCCAGCAGCCCAGCCCTGGGAGTAGATACGCAGTATTTT. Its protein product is CASSPALGVDTQYF.

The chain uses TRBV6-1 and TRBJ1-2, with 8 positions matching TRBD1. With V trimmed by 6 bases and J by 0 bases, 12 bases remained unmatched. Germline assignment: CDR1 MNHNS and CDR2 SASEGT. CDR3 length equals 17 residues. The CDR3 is CASRHRTGPVSNYGYTF. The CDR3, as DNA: TGTGCCAGCAGACATCGGACAGGGCCCGTATCTAACTATGGCTACACCTTC.

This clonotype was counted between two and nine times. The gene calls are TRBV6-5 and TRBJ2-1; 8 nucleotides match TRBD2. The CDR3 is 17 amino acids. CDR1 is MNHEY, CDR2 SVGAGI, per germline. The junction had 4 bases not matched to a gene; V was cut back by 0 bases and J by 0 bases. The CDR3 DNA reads TGTGCCAGCAGTTACTCGATGAGCGGGGGCTCCTACAATGAGCAGTTCTTC. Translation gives CASSYSMSGGSYNEQFF.

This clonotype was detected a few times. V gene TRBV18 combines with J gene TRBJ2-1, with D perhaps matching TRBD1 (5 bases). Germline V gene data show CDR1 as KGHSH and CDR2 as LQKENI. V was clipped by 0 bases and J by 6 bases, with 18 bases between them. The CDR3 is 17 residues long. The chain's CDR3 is CASSPPNRPSRGNEQFF. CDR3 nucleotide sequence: TGTGCCAGCTCACCACCAAACAGGCCCTCGCGTGGCAATGAGCAGTTCTTC.

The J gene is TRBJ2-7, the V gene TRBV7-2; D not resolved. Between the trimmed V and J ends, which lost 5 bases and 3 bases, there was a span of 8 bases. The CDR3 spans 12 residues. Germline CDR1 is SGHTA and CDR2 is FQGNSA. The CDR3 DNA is TGTGCCAGCAGCAGAAACAGCTACGAGCAGTACTTC. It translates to CASSRNSYEQYF.

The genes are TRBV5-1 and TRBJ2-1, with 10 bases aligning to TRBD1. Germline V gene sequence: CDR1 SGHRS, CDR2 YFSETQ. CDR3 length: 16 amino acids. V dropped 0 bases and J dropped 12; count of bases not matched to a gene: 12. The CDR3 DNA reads TGCGCCAGCAGCTTGGCTGGCCGGGACAGGGGAGGGGGGCAGTTCTTC. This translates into CASSLAGRDRGGGQFF.